One and the same sample provided the 15 T cell receptor beta chains below, sequenced in a study of blood T cells in healthy people across ages (dated by TCRdb to about 2015). Library generation was performed with 5' RACE. The sample was run on an Illumina HiSeq 2500. A second PCR of about 6 to 12 cycles was performed with a sample-barcoded 5' primer and a J-beta primer mix. TCRdb cleaned the public reads at Q25 with fastp, built clones with MiXCR and kept in-frame beta chains. Rows with one shared CDR3 protein collapse into an entry with the most common genes and DNA. Here the sample has 800,000 to 950,000 distinct CDR3 sequences; 45% to 50% occur a single time. The ten largest clones represent over 10% of the sample. Sample: blood. These receptors were collected from a man between 25 and 39 years old in good health.

This clonotype showed up just a few times. The chain carries TRBV15 and TRBJ2-6; 7 bases agree with TRBD1. Germline trimming cut 2 bases from V and 2 bases from J; bases unmatched to any gene: 3. The CDR3 is 16 amino acids. CDR1 and CDR2 (germline): LNHNV, YYDKDF (reference sequence). CDR3 residues: CATSRTQGTGANVLTF. The CDR3, as DNA: TGTGCCACCAGCAGAACACAGGGGACTGGGGCCAACGTCCTGACTTTC.

V gene TRBV18 combines with J gene TRBJ1-2; TRBD1 matches at 7 bases. Germline V gene lookup returns CDR1 KGHSH and CDR2 LQKENI. After removal of 2 bases from V and 7 bases from J, the junction contained 16 bases not matched to a gene. The CDR3 is 17 amino acids. The CDR3 loop reads CASSPEAGGISSGGYTF. The CDR3 region has the DNA TGTGCCAGCTCACCAGAGGCAGGGGGTATTTCTTCTGGTGGCTACACCTTC.

The chain couples TRBV27 to TRBJ1-5; 11 bases line up with TRBD1. Germline V CDR1 and CDR2: MNHEY, SMNVEV (reference sequence). The CDR3 runs 16 residues. V shed 6 bases, J shed 7 bases, and the junction held 11 bases outside the gene matches. The CDR3 loop reads CASRSLGQGASQPQHF. In DNA, the CDR3 is TGTGCCAGCAGGTCCTTAGGACAGGGGGCTAGCCAGCCCCAGCATTTT.

Comment on this clonotype: A read error may be the cause here, since a much bigger clone is one base away. The chain uses TRBV7-2 and TRBJ1-3; tentative D call: TRBD1 (5 bases). Trimming removed 5 bases at V and 8 bases at J, with 16 bases between. Germline CDR1 and CDR2: SGHTA and FQGNSA. The CDR3 is 14 amino acids. The CDR3 is CASSLGTMGDTIYF. The CDR3 bases are TGTGCCAGCAGCCTAGGGACCATGGGGGACACCATATATTTT.

This clonotype was seen a handful of times. The rearrangement joins TRBV4-1 to TRBJ1-6; 8 bases line up with TRBD1. CDR3 length: 16 residues. The germline V gene has CDR1 MGHRA and CDR2 YSYEKL. The trim removed 2 bases at V and 2 bases at J, leaving 2 bases unmatched. CDR3 in amino acids: CASSQTQGAYNSPLHF. Written as DNA, the CDR3 is TGCGCCAGCAGCCAAACACAGGGGGCCTATAATTCACCCCTCCACTTT.

CDR3 sequence reads: CASSLGTGVLQPQHF. The DNA of the CDR3 is TGTGCCAGCAGTTTAGGGACAGGGGTTTTGCAGCCCCAGCATTTT. V is TRBV12-3 or TRBV12-4 and J is TRBJ1-5; the match to TRBD1 covers 9 bases. After removal of 1 base from V and 7 bases from J, the junction contained 5 bases not matched to a gene. The CDR3 covers 15 residues.

The rearrangement uses TRBV18 and TRBJ1-1, with D unclear. Between the trimmed V and J ends, which lost 3 bases and 0 bases, there was a span of 23 bases. CDR3 length: 19 amino acids. Per germline, CDR1 KGHSH and CDR2 LQKENI. The CDR3 DNA is TGTGCCAGCTCACCCGTGACCGCGGAACCAGGATCCATGAACACTGAAGCTTTCTTT. As protein: CASSPVTAEPGSMNTEAFF.

The V and J genes are TRBV27 and TRBJ2-2; D is unclear. V lost 4 bases to trimming and J lost 3 bases, with 12 bases between them. This CDR3 has 15 residues. CDR1 is MNHEY, CDR2 SMNVEV, per germline (reference sequence). The CDR3 DNA sequence: TGTGCCAGCAGTTACCGTTTGGGTTACACCGGGGAGCTGTTTTTT. It encodes CASSYRLGYTGELFF.

This clonotype occurred a few times. The rearrangement joins TRBV3-1 to TRBJ2-5, with D perhaps matching TRBD1 (5 bases). The CDR3 is made up of 14 amino acids. V was pared by 2 bases and J by 4 bases, with 11 bases between. From germline, CDR1 is LGHDT and CDR2 YNNKEL (reference sequence). The CDR3 region has the DNA TGTGCCAGCAGCCAAAATGGGGCGCGAGAGACCCAGTACTTC. Residues: CASSQNGARETQYF.

The chain recombines TRBV29-1 with TRBJ2-7; D not resolved. CDR3 size: 12 residues. The V end lost 7 bases, the J end lost 4 bases, and 14 bases lay between the germline ends. Germline CDR1 reads SQVTM; CDR2 reads ANQGSEA. The CDR3 loop reads CSALDAPYEQYF. For the CDR3, the DNA is TGCAGCGCTCTGGACGCCCCTTACGAGCAGTACTTC.

A few counts support this clonotype. This chain joins TRBV2 and TRBJ1-5, with D possibly being TRBD1 (5 bases). Per the germline V gene, CDR1 is SNHLY and CDR2 is FYNNEI. Trimming left V 6 bases short and J 4 bases short, with 16 bases between. The CDR3 runs to 15 residues. The CDR3 region has the DNA TGTGCCAGCAGCCACGAGGGGCAGGGTAATCAGCCCCAGCATTTT. Amino acids: CASSHEGQGNQPQHF.

The chain links TRBV9 to TRBJ2-1; unclear D gene. CDR1 is SGDLS and CDR2 is YYNGEE in the germline V gene. The CDR3 has 15 residues. Trimming removed 2 bases at V and 0 bases at J, with 9 bases between. CDR3 residues: CASSVDEFSYNEQFF. CDR3 sequence (DNA): TGTGCCAGCAGCGTGGATGAATTCTCCTACAATGAGCAGTTCTTC.

The rearrangement uses TRBV11-2 and TRBJ2-1; no reliable D call. Germline-derived CDR1 and CDR2 are SGHAT and FQNNGV. Trimming shortened V by 0 bases and J by 4 bases, and 10 bases separated the two germline ends. The CDR3 has 15 residues. CDR3 protein: CASSLDRAPYNEQFF. DNA for the CDR3: TGTGCCAGCAGCTTAGATCGGGCCCCATACAATGAGCAGTTCTTC. The whole variable domain, filled in from reference TRBV11-2 and TRBJ2-1, reads EAGVAQSPRYKIIEKRQSVAFWCNPISGHATLYWYQQILGQGPKLLIQFQNNGVVDDSQLPKDRFSAERLKGVDSTLKIQPAKLEDSAVYLCASSLDRAPYNEQFFGPGTRLTVL.

The chain uses TRBV5-1 and TRBJ2-4, with D tentatively TRBD2 (6 bases). V was cut by 3 bases and J by 6 bases, with 7 bases left in between. Germline lookup yields CDR1 SGHRS and CDR2 YFSETQ. This CDR3 region has 12 residues. For the CDR3, the DNA is TGCGCCAGCAGCTCGGAGGGAAACATTCAGTACTTC. It specifies CASSSEGNIQYF.

J is TRBJ2-5 and V is TRBV20-1; D is possibly TRBD1 (6 bases). V was pared by 3 bases and J by 11 bases, with 25 bases between. The CDR3 loop spans 15 amino acids. The germline gives CDR1 DFQATT, CDR2 SNEGSKA (reference sequence). Here the CDR3 reads CSARDRPLITWEQYF. CDR3 coding DNA: TGCAGTGCTAGGGACAGACCGTTGATAACGTGGGAGCAGTACTTC.